This T cell receptor (beta chain) was sequenced for a study of cytomegalovirus exposure and HLA in healthy donors. Germline CDR1 and CDR2: SGHRS and YFSETQ. Germline trimming cut 2 bases from V and 3 bases from J; bases unmatched to any gene: 6. The CDR3 extends over 15 amino acids. The PCR employed 60 Vbeta primers together with 13 Jbeta primers. TCRdb's copy holds only in-frame clones and misses some; the assay was immunoSEQ multiplex PCR. The sample holds 150,000 to 200,000 clones, approximately 80% seen once. This TCR was sampled from a man aged 30 to 45 in good health and CMV-seropositive. The specimen was PBMCs. This sequence joins TRBV5-1 and TRBJ2-5; 8 bases are a match to TRBD2. The CDR3 is CASSFGFGGEETQYF. CDR3 DNA sequence: TGCGCCAGCAGCTTCGGTTTCGGGGGGGAAGAGACCCAGTACTTC.